This entry lists 8 T cell receptor beta chains sequenced from one sample in a study of CD8 T cells in ankylosing spondylitis. TCRdb independently ran MiXCR on the 5' RACE reads; one entry per CDR3 protein. The sample lists about 340,000 distinct CDR3 sequences; approximately 22% were seen once. Sequenced input: blood, either unsorted or a sorted T cell fraction (not recorded which). The receptors originated from a male donor with ankylosing spondylitis or in good health (not recorded which).

The gene calls are TRBV15 and TRBJ2-3, with D possibly being TRBD1 (5 bases). The CDR3 loop spans 16 amino acids. CDR1 and CDR2 (germline): LNHNV, YYDKDF (reference sequence). The germline V and J ends were trimmed by 1 base and 0 bases, with 11 bases remaining between them. In DNA, the CDR3 is TGTGCCACCAGCAGAGGCCCGACAGCTAGCACAGATACGCAGTATTTT. The encoded protein is CATSRGPTASTDTQYF.

The chain carries TRBV27 and TRBJ2-3, with 12 bases identical to TRBD2. The V and J ends lost 4 bases and 2 bases, in that order; junction bases with no gene match: 4. Germline CDR1 is MNHEY and CDR2 is SMNVEV (reference sequence). The CDR3 has 16 residues. The CDR3 DNA sequence: TGTGCCAGCAGTTCACTAGCGGGGGGCGACACAGATACGCAGTATTTT. This sequence encodes CASSSLAGGDTDTQYF.

V usage is TRBV29-1 and J usage is TRBJ2-5, with TRBD1 as a possible D gene (6 bases). Between the trimmed V and J ends, which lost 6 bases and 2 bases, there was a span of 19 bases. The CDR3 loop spans 15 amino acids. CDR1 and CDR2 from the germline V gene are SQVTM and ANQGSEA. CDR3 sequence reads: CSVVFWTDPQETQYF. The CDR3 nucleotides read TGCAGCGTAGTTTTTTGGACAGACCCTCAAGAGACCCAGTACTTC.

This chain joins TRBV29-1 and TRBJ2-7, with D unresolved. Germline CDR1 is SQVTM and CDR2 is ANQGSEA. V lost 2 bases and J 2 bases, leaving 7 bases between the germline ends. The CDR3 loop spans 12 amino acids. The CDR3 loop reads CSVETDTYEQYF. For the CDR3, the DNA is TGCAGCGTTGAAACAGACACCTACGAGCAGTACTTC.

Only a few counts were recorded for this clonotype. CDR3 DNA sequence: TGCAGCGTTCGCAGGGCGTACGAGCAGTACTTC. Amino acids: CSVRRAYEQYF. The chain couples TRBV29-1 to TRBJ2-7; tentatively, D is TRBD1 (5 bases). CDR1 and CDR2 from the germline V gene are SQVTM and ANQGSEA. V dropped 5 bases and J dropped 4 bases, with 9 bases sitting between them. This CDR3 has 11 residues.

The chain is built from TRBV5-1 and TRBJ2-3, with 13 bases fitting TRBD2. This CDR3 spans 17 amino acids. J gave up 6 bases and V 4 bases, and 11 bases lay outside the gene matches. CDR1 and CDR2 (germline): SGHRS, YFSETQ. The CDR3 reads CASSLLTSGGAVDTQYF. CDR3 DNA sequence: TGCGCCAGCAGCCTGCTTACTAGCGGGGGGGCCGTGGATACGCAGTATTTT.

This sequence joins TRBV7-9 and TRBJ2-7; no reliable D call. This CDR3 spans 13 amino acids. Germline V lookup: CDR1 SEHNR, CDR2 FQNEAQ (reference sequence). V was trimmed by 2 bases and J by 5 bases, leaving 10 bases between them. The CDR3 sequence is CASSLPPWDEQYF. The CDR3 nucleotides read TGTGCCAGCAGCTTACCCCCCTGGGACGAGCAGTACTTC.

J is TRBJ1-2 and V is TRBV12-3 or TRBV12-4, with 7 bases fitting TRBD1. With V trimmed by 10 bases and J by 4 bases, 3 bases remained unmatched. The CDR3 consists of 11 residues. CDR3 DNA sequence: TGTGCCAACCGGGACAGCTATGGCTACACCTTC. Its protein product is CANRDSYGYTF.